Shown below are 23 T cell receptor beta chains from a single sample sequenced in a study of breast tumors, draining lymph nodes, adjacent tissues. TCRdb called the multiplex PCR reads again in MiXCR, with one record for every CDR3 protein. The repertoire holds fewer than 85,000 distinct CDR3 sequences, about 20% seen once, with about 2.2% in the top ten. Breast cancer patients provided tissue from their axillary draining lymph nodes. The sequenced sample was axillary lymph node tissue. The receptor source for this set is a female donor with breast cancer. Some clones in this sample may be carry-over from other donors' samples.

This clonotype was found many times. V and J are TRBV12-3 or TRBV12-4 and TRBJ2-7; the D gene is possibly TRBD1 (5 bases). The CDR3 length is 13 residues. V was cut by 0 bases and J by 6 bases, with 9 bases left in between. CDR3 region: CASSLAGRGEQYF. The CDR3 DNA sequence: TGTGCCAGCAGTTTAGCGGGAAGGGGCGAGCAGTACTTC.

This clonotype was detected ten times or more. The V gene is TRBV20-1, the J gene TRBJ2-5; tentative D call: TRBD1 (6 bases). Germline lookup yields CDR1 DFQATT and CDR2 SNEGSKA (reference sequence). The ends were cut back, 3 bases at V and 1 base at J, with 15 bases in the middle. The CDR3 has 15 amino acids. The CDR3 sequence: CSARASRDIQETQYF. The CDR3 DNA reads TGCAGTGCTAGGGCGTCCCGGGACATCCAAGAGACCCAGTACTTC.

This clonotype was detected ten times or more. This sequence joins TRBV4-1 and TRBJ1-2; D is possibly TRBD1 (6 bases). With 4 bases removed from V and 4 bases from J, the gap between germline ends came to 10 bases. Germline lookup yields CDR1 MGHRA and CDR2 YSYEKL. The CDR3 totals 13 residues. The chain's CDR3 is CASSRTGAYGYTF. CDR3 nucleotides: TGCGCCAGCAGCCGCACGGGGGCCTATGGCTACACCTTC.

This clonotype has just a few counts. The chain couples TRBV28 to TRBJ1-2, with D unclear. The V end lost 4 bases, the J end lost 7 bases, and 13 bases lay between the germline ends. Germline CDR1 reads MDHEN; CDR2 reads SYDVKM. The CDR3 contains 13 residues. CDR3 region: CASSSSDGSGYTF. The CDR3 nucleotides read TGTGCCAGCAGTTCTAGCGACGGGTCTGGCTACACCTTC.

Comments on this clonotype: This may be a read error: a much more frequent sequence differs by one nucleotide. V is TRBV24-1 and J is TRBJ1-5; D is unresolved. The CDR3 extends over 16 amino acids. Germline V CDR1 and CDR2: KGHDR, SFDVKD. CDR3 in amino acids: CATSDSGRYSNRPQHF. The CDR3 nucleotides are TGTGCCACCAGTGATTCCGGACGGTATAGCAATCGGCCCCAGCATTTT.

Ten or more counts support this clonotype. The V call is TRBV28, the J call TRBJ1-2; D not resolved. This CDR3 spans 11 amino acids. The V gene lost 3 bases and the J gene lost 10 bases, with 9 bases spanning the gap. CDR1 is MDHEN, CDR2 SYDVKM, per germline. This CDR3 is CASSFRSDYTF. The CDR3 bases are TGTGCCAGCAGTTTCCGCTCGGACTACACCTTC.

This clonotype was observed many times. The chain is built from TRBV2 and TRBJ1-3; D is unclear. The germline V gene encodes CDR1 SNHLY and CDR2 FYNNEI. The CDR3 length is 15 residues. V gave up 6 bases and J gave up 5 bases, with 17 bases separating them. CDR3 sequence reads: CASRYSTNRRNTIYF. The DNA of the CDR3 is TGTGCCAGCAGATACAGTACAAATAGGAGAAACACCATATATTTT.

This clonotype has ten or more counts. V usage is TRBV7-3 and J usage is TRBJ2-3; no definite D call. V dropped 1 base and J dropped 3 bases, with 5 bases sitting between them. Germline V gives CDR1 SGHTA, CDR2 FQGTGA. This CDR3 contains 13 residues. DNA for the CDR3: TGTGCCAGCAGCTTAAGCCCAACAGATACGCAGTATTTT. Protein sequence: CASSLSPTDTQYF.

This clonotype occurred many times. This rearrangement joins TRBV7-2 to TRBJ1-4; D is possibly TRBD1 (5 bases). V lost 2 bases and J lost 2, with 9 bases in between. CDR3 length equals 15 residues. Per germline, CDR1 SGHTA and CDR2 FQGNSA. The DNA for the CDR3 is TGTGCCAGCAGCTTATTCGGGGGGACTAATGAAAAACTGTTTTTT. This encodes CASSLFGGTNEKLFF.

The table lists this clonotype with many counts. CDR3: CASSRNYEQYF. The DNA of the CDR3 is TGCGCCAGCAGCCGGAACTACGAGCAGTACTTC. The V and J genes are TRBV5-1 and TRBJ2-7; no definite D call. CDR1 is SGHRS and CDR2 is YFSETQ in the germline V gene. The length of the CDR3 is 11 residues. The V and J ends lost 4 bases and 3 bases respectively, with 5 bases between them.

This clonotype was observed at least ten times. The chain joins TRBV20-1 to TRBJ2-5, with 7 bases aligning to TRBD2. With 0 bases clipped from V and 3 bases from J, the junction kept 10 bases outside the gene matches. Germline V gene lookup returns CDR1 DFQATT and CDR2 SNEGSKA (reference sequence). CDR3 size: 16 residues. The CDR3 region has the DNA TGCAGTGCTAGAGAGTTGACGGGAGGTTTCGAAGAGACCCAGTACTTC. This sequence encodes CSARELTGGFEETQYF.

This clonotype was seen many times. The chain couples TRBV2 to TRBJ2-2; D assignment may be TRBD1 or TRBD2 (6 bases each). The germline V and J ends were trimmed by 5 bases and 1 base, with 8 bases remaining between them. CDR1 and CDR2 from the germline V gene are SNHLY and FYNNEI. This CDR3 region has 14 residues. Written as DNA, the CDR3 is TGTGCCAGCAGTCGGGGGCGGAACACCGGGGAGCTGTTTTTT. Amino acids: CASSRGRNTGELFF.

The V and J genes are TRBV6-2 or TRBV6-3 and TRBJ2-6, with D possibly matching TRBD2 (6 bases). Germline V gives CDR1 MNHEY, CDR2 SVGEGT. This CDR3 region has 15 residues. With 6 bases removed from V and 2 bases from J, the gap between germline ends came to 11 bases. The CDR3 loop reads CASSRLVAGANVLTF. The CDR3 nucleotides read TGTGCCAGCAGCCGACTAGTAGCTGGGGCCAACGTCCTGACTTTC.

This clonotype has a count of ten or more. The chain is built from TRBV19 and TRBJ2-7; D unclear. V lost 7 bases, J lost 6 bases, and 25 bases lay in between. Germline V gene data show CDR1 as LNHDA and CDR2 as SQIVND (reference sequence). The CDR3 is 16 amino acids. The CDR3 spells CASTPFPGIPIGEQYF. CDR3 coding DNA: TGTGCCAGTACCCCTTTCCCGGGCATACCAATAGGCGAGCAGTACTTC.

This clonotype was seen at least ten times. V gene TRBV20-1 combines with J gene TRBJ2-2; D is perhaps TRBD2 (6 bases). The CDR3 totals 14 residues. Per germline, CDR1 DFQATT and CDR2 SNEGSKA (reference sequence). Trimming cost V 3 bases and J 2 bases, with 10 bases left between them. This chain's CDR3 is CSASSGLNTGELFF. The DNA of the CDR3 is TGCAGTGCTAGTAGCGGCCTTAACACCGGGGAGCTGTTTTTT.

This clonotype was seen many times. The rearrangement joins TRBV10-2 to TRBJ2-3, with unresolved D. The CDR3 loop spans 12 amino acids. Germline lookup yields CDR1 WSHSY and CDR2 SAAADI. The V end lost 5 bases, the J end lost 0 bases, and 3 bases lay between the germline ends. CDR3 nucleotides: TGCGCCAGCAGTCACAGCACAGATACGCAGTATTTT. This sequence encodes CASSHSTDTQYF.

The chain is built from TRBV7-2 and TRBJ1-5; D not certain. The germline gives CDR1 SGHTA, CDR2 FQGNSA. The CDR3 covers 18 residues. V was cut by 6 bases and J by 0 bases, with 21 bases left in between. The CDR3 DNA reads as TGTGCCAGCAGGCAAAGGCAGTGGTCGGGCTATAGCAATCAGCCCCAGCATTTT. It encodes CASRQRQWSGYSNQPQHF.

The table lists this clonotype with many counts. The V gene is TRBV19, the J gene TRBJ2-2; no definite D call. The V gene lost 2 bases and the J gene lost 6 bases, with 10 bases spanning the gap. CDR1 and CDR2 (germline): LNHDA, SQIVND (reference sequence). CDR3 size: 14 residues. The chain's CDR3 is CASSIFGAAGELFF. CDR3 sequence (DNA): TGTGCCAGTAGTATATTTGGAGCAGCCGGGGAGCTGTTTTTT.

This clonotype was seen at least ten times. V is TRBV6-5 and J is TRBJ2-7, with 7 positions matching TRBD1. Germline CDR1 MNHEY, CDR2 SVGAGI. The junction had 4 bases not matched to a gene; V was cut back by 0 bases and J by 2 bases. The CDR3 sequence is 15 residues long. CDR3 DNA sequence: TGTGCCAGCAGTTACTCCGGGACAGTTACCTACGAGCAGTACTTC. This sequence encodes CASSYSGTVTYEQYF.

A word on this clonotype: This may be a read error: a much more frequent sequence differs by one nucleotide. The chain uses TRBV20-1 and TRBJ2-1, with 11 bases fitting TRBD2. Germline assignment: CDR1 DFQATT and CDR2 SNEGSKA (reference sequence). This CDR3 has 14 amino acids. CDR3 DNA: TGCAGTGCCCCTGGACTAGCGGGTAACAATGGGCAGTTCTTC. Protein: CSAPGLAGNNGQFF.

This clonotype was observed many times. The V and J genes are TRBV9 and TRBJ1-2; D ambiguous. V was clipped by 4 bases and J by 0 bases, with 10 bases between them. The length of the CDR3 is 14 residues. Germline V gives CDR1 SGDLS, CDR2 YYNGEE. DNA of the CDR3: TGTGCCAGCAGCCCGTTGAGTCCTAACTATGGCTACACCTTC. Translation: CASSPLSPNYGYTF.

This clonotype has ten or more counts. The rearrangement uses TRBV6-1 and TRBJ2-6, with D hard to call. Looked up from germline, CDR1 is MNHNS and CDR2 is SASEGT. The CDR3 contains 12 residues. The V and J ends lost 9 bases and 3 bases respectively, with 6 bases between them. CDR3 amino acids: CARGGGANVLTF. The CDR3 DNA follows: TGTGCCAGAGGCGGTGGGGCCAACGTCCTGACTTTC.

At least ten counts were recorded for this clonotype. The chain employs TRBV5-4 and TRBJ1-3, with D unresolved. CDR1 and CDR2 (germline): SGHNT, YYREEE (reference sequence). V lost 0 bases, J lost 3 bases, and 10 bases lay in between. The CDR3 is 15 residues long. The CDR3 sequence is CASSLDLLNGNTIYF. DNA for the CDR3: TGTGCCAGCAGCTTGGACTTGCTTAATGGAAACACCATATATTTT.